These T cell receptor beta chains were read from a single sample in a study of T cell changes during pregnancy in multiple sclerosis. Using immunoSEQ multiplex PCR, the repertoire was profiled, and TCRdb retains in-frame clones only, with some absent. The data show 39,000 or so clones, with more than 85% seen just once and about 12% held by the top ten. The sequences come from CD8+ T cells from peripheral blood mononuclear cells, collected after pregnancy. All receptors derive from a female donor with multiple sclerosis, enrolled in a pregnancy study. Each CDR3 is given with its conserved first and last residue. The D gene is left open where the match is weak. Only part of the rows carry a size: once, few, many, or a class if the clone is expanded.

j_call d_call v_call clone_size cdr3_aa cdr3_nt
TRBJ2-1 NA TRBV5-8 NA CARAGANINEQFF TGTGCCAGGGCAGGGGCAAACATCAATGAGCAGTTCTTC
TRBJ2-2 NA TRBV5-4 medium-sized CASSLGWGHTGELFF TGTGCCAGCAGCTTGGGTTGGGGCCACACCGGGGAGCTGTTTTTT
TRBJ2-7 TRBD1 TRBV5-1 NA CASSLGGTAYEQYF TGCGCCAGCAGCTTGGGGGGGACAGCCTACGAGCAGTACTTC
TRBJ1-3 TRBD1 TRBV30 NA CAWSVTGAGNTIYF TGTGCCTGGAGTGTCACAGGGGCAGGAAACACCATATATTTT
TRBJ2-2 TRBD2 TRBV7-7 NA CASSSRLAGGQNTGELFF TGTGCCAGCAGCTCCCGACTAGCGGGGGGACAGAACACCGGGGAGCTGTTTTTT
TRBJ2-7 NA TRBV6-1 NA CASSEMQKYEQYF TGTGCCAGCAGTGAAATGCAGAAGTACGAGCAGTACTTC
TRBJ2-1 TRBD2 TRBV27 NA CASTPGLGAIVEQFF TGTGCCAGCACACCGGGACTAGGAGCAATTGTTGAGCAGTTCTTC
TRBJ2-7 NA TRBV29-1 NA CSVQGPRARGHTYEQYF TGCAGCGTACAAGGGCCCCGTGCCAGGGGCCATACCTACGAGCAGTACTTC
TRBJ2-7 NA TRBV11-2 once CASSLVRGSLEQYF TGTGCCAGCAGCTTAGTTCGGGGGTCTCTCGAGCAGTACTTC
TRBJ2-6 TRBD2 TRBV5-4 NA CASSLLAGALSGANVLTF TGTGCCAGCAGCTTGCTAGCGGGGGCTCTCTCTGGGGCCAACGTCCTGACTTTC
TRBJ2-7 NA TRBV29-1 NA CSVSREMASYEQYF TGCAGCGTCTCCCGGGAGATGGCCTCCTACGAGCAGTACTTC
TRBJ2-1 TRBD2 TRBV27 NA CASSFYNSLAGGYEQFF TGTGCCAGCAGTTTTTACAACTCCCTAGCGGGAGGCTATGAGCAGTTCTTC
TRBJ2-2 NA TRBV5-6 NA CASRSSRRTSNTGELFF TGTGCCAGCAGGTCATCTCGGCGGACTTCGAACACCGGGGAGCTGTTTTTT
TRBJ2-7 TRBD2 TRBV29-1 once CSVLQREGREQYF TGCAGCGTTCTCCAGCGGGAGGGCCGCGAGCAGTACTTC
TRBJ1-1 NA TRBV13 NA CASSLDQGPEAFF TGTGCCAGCAGCTTGGATCAGGGTCCTGAAGCTTTCTTT